One and the same sample provided the 14 T cell receptor beta chains below, sequenced in a study of T cells in tuberculosis. Documented time point: new active TB diagnosis, blood taken before or within 7 days of starting treatment. Assay: immunoSEQ multiplex PCR; the TCRdb copy retains only in-frame clones and omits some. Counted here are fewer than 40,000 clones, 86% occurring once; the ten biggest clones make up 4.5% to 6.5%. The sample consisted of PBMCs, taken at tuberculosis diagnosis. The receptor source for this set is an adult with tuberculosis.

This chain uses TRBV6-4 with TRBJ1-1, with D possibly TRBD1 on 5 matching bases. The CDR3 has 17 residues. In germline, CDR1 is MRHNA, CDR2 SNTAGT. Deletions cut 6 bases from V and 0 bases from J, with 20 bases between. CDR3 protein: CASRIHGGVGMNTEAFF. The CDR3 nucleotides are TGTGCCAGCAGAATACACGGGGGGGTCGGGATGAACACTGAAGCTTTCTTT.

The chain couples TRBV5-4 to TRBJ2-5, with 7 bases aligning to TRBD2. CDR1 and CDR2 (germline): SGHNT, YYREEE (reference sequence). There are 17 residues in the CDR3. J gave up 4 bases and V 4 bases, and 16 bases lay outside the gene matches. The DNA of the CDR3 is TGTGCCAGCAGCCCAGCGGCTAGCGGTCCTTCTAGAGAGACCCAGTACTTC. Amino acid sequence: CASSPAASGPSRETQYF. The variable domain in full, completed from reference TRBV5-4 and TRBJ2-5, reads ETGVTQSPTHLIKTRGQQVTLRCSSQSGHNTVSWYQQALGQGPQFIFQYYREEENGRGNFPPRFSGLQFPNYSSELNVNALELDDSALYLCASSPAASGPSRETQYFGPGTRLLVL.

V and J are TRBV27 and TRBJ1-4; 7 nucleotides match TRBD1. Per germline, CDR1 MNHEY and CDR2 SMNVEV (reference sequence). With V trimmed by 8 bases and J by 6 bases, 9 bases remained unmatched. This CDR3 is built from 14 residues. CDR3 bases: TGTGCCAGCTCCCCCCGACAGGGCGATGAAAAACTGTTTTTT. Its protein product is CASSPRQGDEKLFF.

The V call is TRBV6-1, the J call TRBJ1-2, with D possibly being TRBD1 (5 bases). The CDR3 contains 13 residues. V lost 5 bases, J lost 3 bases, and 10 bases lay in between. Germline loops: CDR1 MNHNS, CDR2 SASEGT. CDR3: CASSSQEYYGYTF. CDR3 sequence (DNA): TGTGCCAGCAGTTCACAGGAGTACTATGGCTACACCTTC.

The chain combines TRBV5-1 with TRBJ2-1; 8 bases align to TRBD2. The V gene's germline CDR1 is SGHRS and CDR2 YFSETQ. This CDR3 has 16 amino acids. Germline trimming cut 3 bases from V and 5 bases from J; bases unmatched to any gene: 10. CDR3 DNA sequence: TGCGCCAGCAGCTCAAATGTAGCGGGACGAAACAATGAGCAGTTCTTC. This encodes CASSSNVAGRNNEQFF.

In regard to this clone: The sample carries other DNA sequences with the same CDR3. The chain uses TRBV14 and TRBJ2-1; TRBD2 aligns across 14 bases. Germline CDR1 SGHDN, CDR2 FVKESK. The CDR3 covers 17 residues. Trimming took 5 bases from V and 0 from J; bases not matched to a gene: 3. The CDR3, as DNA: TGTGCCAGCAGCTTAGGGACTAGCGGGAGCTCCTACAATGAGCAGTTCTTC. Amino acid sequence: CASSLGTSGSSYNEQFF. The variable domain in full, with the rest retrieved from reference TRBV14 and TRBJ2-1, is EAGVTQFPSHSVIEKGQTVTLRCDPISGHDNLYWYRRVMGKEIKFLLHFVKESKQDESGMPNNRFLAERTGGTYSTLKVQPAELEDSGVYFCASSLGTSGSSYNEQFFGPGTRLTVL.

The V call is TRBV30, the J call TRBJ2-6; 10 nucleotides line up with TRBD1. CDR3 length: 13 amino acids. The V segment lost 5 bases and the J segment 18 bases; nucleotides outside the gene matches: 13. Germline CDR1 GTSNPN, CDR2 SVGIG (reference sequence). The CDR3 DNA follows: TGTGCCTGGCTTGGGACAGGGGCCGCTTTTCCGACTTTC. This encodes CAWLGTGAAFPTF.

The chain uses TRBV14 and TRBJ2-1; D remains unclear. CDR1 and CDR2 from the germline V gene are SGHDN and FVKESK. Trimming pared 0 bases from V and 12 bases from J, leaving 15 bases between. The CDR3 contains 14 residues. The CDR3 region is CASSQDLIQVGQFF. The CDR3 coding sequence is TGTGCCAGCAGCCAAGATTTGATCCAGGTCGGGCAGTTCTTC. Together with reference TRBV14 and TRBJ2-1, the CDR3 gives the full variable domain: EAGVTQFPSHSVIEKGQTVTLRCDPISGHDNLYWYRRVMGKEIKFLLHFVKESKQDESGMPNNRFLAERTGGTYSTLKVQPAELEDSGVYFCASSQDLIQVGQFFGPGTRLTVL.

The rearrangement uses TRBV10-3 and TRBJ2-3, with 10 bases aligning to TRBD2. Germline V gene data show CDR1 as ENHRY and CDR2 as SYGVKD. The CDR3 runs to 16 residues. V was clipped by 0 bases and J by 2 bases; unmatched bases: 2. The CDR3 nucleotides read TGTGCCATCAGTGAGTCTAGCGGGGGGTACACAGATACGCAGTATTTT. Translating it yields CAISESSGGYTDTQYF.

Here the CDR3 reads CASSTGVQQPQHF. The CDR3 nucleotides read TGTGCCAGTTCGACAGGGGTCCAACAGCCCCAGCATTTT. The V call is TRBV19, the J call TRBJ1-5; TRBD1 aligns across 8 bases. The CDR3 is made up of 13 amino acids. Germline-derived CDR1 and CDR2 are LNHDA and SQIVND (reference sequence). Trimming cost V 8 bases and J 7 bases; bases outside gene matches: 7. The whole variable domain, remainder taken from reference TRBV19 and TRBJ1-5, is DGGITQSPKYLFRKEGQNVTLSCEQNLNHDAMYWYRQDPGQGLRLIYYSQIVNDFQKGDIAEGYSVSREKKESFPLTVTSAQKNPTAFYLCASSTGVQQPQHFGDGTRLSIL.

The CDR3 DNA is TGTGCCAGCAGTTCCGGACAGGAAGCTTTCTTT. This encodes CASSSGQEAFF. V and J are TRBV28 and TRBJ1-1, with D possibly being TRBD1 (6 bases). Germline CDR1 is MDHEN and CDR2 is SYDVKM. The germline V and J ends were trimmed by 4 bases and 8 bases, with 8 bases remaining between them. CDR3 length equals 11 residues.

The chain has TRBV6-1 and TRBJ2-7; 10 bases are shared with TRBD1. Per the germline V gene, CDR1 is MNHNS and CDR2 is SASEGT. V shed 5 bases, J shed 7 bases, and the junction held 8 bases outside the gene matches. The CDR3 totals 14 residues. The CDR3 coding sequence is TGTGCCAGCAGTACTCGACAGGGGGCGAATGAGCAGTACTTC. Translating gives CASSTRQGANEQYF.

The rearrangement uses TRBV10-3 and TRBJ2-1; the match to TRBD2 covers 10 bases. The germline CDR1 and CDR2 sequences are ENHRY and SYGVKD. With 2 bases clipped from V and 8 bases from J, the junction kept 9 bases outside the gene matches. The CDR3 totals 16 residues. The CDR3 DNA sequence: TGTGCCATCAGTGAGAAGCCTAGCGGGAGTCTCCATGAGCAGTTCTTC. This codes for CAISEKPSGSLHEQFF.

The rearrangement joins TRBV7-9 to TRBJ2-1; 9 bases are a match to TRBD2. V trimming: 5 bases; J trimming: 2 bases; junction bases outside the gene matches: 13. The CDR3 is made up of 18 amino acids. Germline values: CDR1 SEHNR, CDR2 FQNEAQ (reference sequence). The DNA for the CDR3 is TGTGCCAGCAGCGAACTCCCCCTAGCGGGACTCACCTACAATGAGCAGTTCTTC. It encodes CASSELPLAGLTYNEQFF.